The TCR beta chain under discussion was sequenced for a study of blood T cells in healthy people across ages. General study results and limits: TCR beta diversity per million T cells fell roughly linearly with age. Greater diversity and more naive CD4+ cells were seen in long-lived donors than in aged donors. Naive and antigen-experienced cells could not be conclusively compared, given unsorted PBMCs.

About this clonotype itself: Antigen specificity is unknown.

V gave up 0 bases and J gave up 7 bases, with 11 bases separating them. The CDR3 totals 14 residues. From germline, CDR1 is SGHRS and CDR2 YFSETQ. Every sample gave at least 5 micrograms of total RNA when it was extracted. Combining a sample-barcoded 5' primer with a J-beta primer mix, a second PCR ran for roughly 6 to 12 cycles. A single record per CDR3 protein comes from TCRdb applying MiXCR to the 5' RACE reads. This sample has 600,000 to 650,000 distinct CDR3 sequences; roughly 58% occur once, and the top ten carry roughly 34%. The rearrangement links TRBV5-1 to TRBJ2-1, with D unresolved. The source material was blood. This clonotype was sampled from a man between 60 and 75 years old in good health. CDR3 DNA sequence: TGCGCCAGCAGCTTGGGGGTCCGCGATAATGAGCAGTTCTTC. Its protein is CASSLGVRDNEQFF.